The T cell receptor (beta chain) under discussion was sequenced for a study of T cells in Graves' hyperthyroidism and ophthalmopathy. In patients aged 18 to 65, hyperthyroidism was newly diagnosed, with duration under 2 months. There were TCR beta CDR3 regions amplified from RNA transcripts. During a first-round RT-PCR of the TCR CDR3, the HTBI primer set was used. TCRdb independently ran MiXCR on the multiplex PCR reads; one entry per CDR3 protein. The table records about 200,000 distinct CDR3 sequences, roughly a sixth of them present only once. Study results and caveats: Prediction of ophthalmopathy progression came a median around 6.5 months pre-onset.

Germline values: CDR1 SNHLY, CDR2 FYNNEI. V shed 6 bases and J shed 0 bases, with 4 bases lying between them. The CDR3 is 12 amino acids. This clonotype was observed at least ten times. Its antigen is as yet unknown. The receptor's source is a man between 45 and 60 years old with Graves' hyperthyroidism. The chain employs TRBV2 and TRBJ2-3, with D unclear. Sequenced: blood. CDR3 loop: CASRRSTDTQYF. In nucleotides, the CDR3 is TGTGCCAGCAGGCGTAGCACAGATACGCAGTATTTT. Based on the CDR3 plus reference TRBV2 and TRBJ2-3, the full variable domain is EPEVTQTPSHQVTQMGQEVILRCVPISNHLYFYWYRQILGQKVEFLVSFYNNEISEKSEIFDDQFSVERPDGSNFTLKIRSTKLEDSAMYFCASRRSTDTQYFGPGTRLTVL.